This T cell receptor (beta chain) comes out of a study of T-cell reconstitution after alpha-beta-depleted transplantation in children. Researchers prepared the TCRbeta library using unique molecular identifiers, the study reports. TCRdb re-derived calls from the PCR reads in MiXCR, one entry per CDR3 protein. The sample has approximately 210,000 distinct CDR3 sequences; more than 14% are singletons. Germline CDR1 reads MDHEN; CDR2 reads SYDVKM. Trimming shortened V by 4 bases and J by 0 bases, and 12 bases separated the two germline ends. The CDR3 loop spans 15 amino acids. The sequences come from PBMCs from the stem cell graft donor, collected from the stem cell graft. The TCR sequence derives from a human donor who donated a stem cell graft to a child with acute lymphoblastic leukemia. J is TRBJ1-1 and V is TRBV28; possibly TRBD1 for D (6 bases). CDR3: CASSSRGGVNTEAFF. In DNA, the CDR3 is TGTGCCAGCAGTTCCAGGGGAGGGGTGAACACTGAAGCTTTCTTT. The full variable domain, in which reference TRBV28 and TRBJ1-1 provide the parts outside the CDR3, is DVKVTQSSRYLVKRTGEKVFLECVQDMDHENMFWYRQDPGLGLRLIYFSYDVKMKEKGDIPEGYSVSREKKERFSLILESASTNQTSMYLCASSSRGGVNTEAFFGQGTRLTVV.